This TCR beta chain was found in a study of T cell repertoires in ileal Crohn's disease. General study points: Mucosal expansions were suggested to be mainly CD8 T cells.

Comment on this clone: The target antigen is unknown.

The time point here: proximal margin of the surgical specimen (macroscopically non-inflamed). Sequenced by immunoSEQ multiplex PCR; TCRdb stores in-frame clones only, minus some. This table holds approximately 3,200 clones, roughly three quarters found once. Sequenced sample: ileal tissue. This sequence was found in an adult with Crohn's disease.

The CDR3 sequence is CASSYSWGRRTDTQYF. DNA for the CDR3: TGTGCCAGCAGTTACTCGTGGGGGAGACGCACAGATACGCAGTATTTT. J is TRBJ2-3 and V is TRBV6-5; either TRBD1 or TRBD2 may supply D (5 bases each). V shed 0 bases and J shed 1 base, with 11 bases lying between them. The CDR3 runs to 16 residues. Germline V lookup: CDR1 MNHEY, CDR2 SVGAGI.